The 28 T cell receptor beta chains presented below share a single source sample, sequenced in a study of esophageal squamous cell carcinoma under preoperative chemotherapy. One entry per CDR3 protein, called by TCRdb with MiXCR from the PCR reads. This table holds around 11,000 distinct CDR3 sequences, around 63% found once. The time point: after preoperative PTX-NDP chemotherapy. This sample was gathered from a patient given preoperative chemotherapy. The receptors stem from a human donor with esophageal squamous cell carcinoma. The donor label of this sample is uncertain.

The table lists this clonotype with a count of one. The chain combines TRBV6-1 with TRBJ2-3, with 14 nucleotides matching TRBD2. The J call could be wrong; TRBJ2-5 is a better fit for the DNA end. The CDR3 consists of 15 residues. Germline V gene lookup returns CDR1 MNHNS and CDR2 SASEGT. The CDR3 DNA follows: TGTGCCAGCAGGGGACTAGCGGGAGTTCAAGAGACCCAGTACTTC. Residues: CASRGLAGVQETQYF.

To note about this clonotype: The junction and the germline gene differ at one end; a read error may be behind it. This chain connects TRBV10-3 to TRBJ2-3; the D gene is possibly TRBD2 (7 bases). The CDR3 loop spans 13 amino acids. Germline V gives CDR1 ENHRY, CDR2 SYGVKD. The CDR3 loop reads CATGAGDNDTQYF. CDR3 nucleotides: TGTGCCACGGGGGCGGGAGACAACGATACGCAGTATTTC.

V usage is TRBV6-1 and J usage is TRBJ2-1, with 7 bases fitting TRBD1. The CDR3 sequence is 19 residues long. Germline V gives CDR1 MNHNS, CDR2 SASEGT. Germline trimming cut 9 bases from V and 8 bases from J; bases unmatched to any gene: 28. DNA for the CDR3: TGTGCCAGTCCTCATAAGCCCGGAGACAGGGTGATATCGAACGATGAGCAGTTCTTC. It encodes CASPHKPGDRVISNDEQFF.

This clonotype has just a few counts. The chain has TRBV7-2 and TRBJ2-5; 7 bases line up with TRBD2. The DNA end is a closer match to TRBJ2-1, so the J assignment may be wrong. The CDR3 spans 13 residues. Germline CDR1 is SGHTA and CDR2 is FQGNSA. In DNA, the CDR3 is TGTGCCAGCAGCCCGACCCTGGGACTAGAGCAGTTCTTC. It specifies CASSPTLGLEQFF.

The rearrangement uses TRBV11-3 and TRBJ2-7, with 9 bases matching TRBD1. Germline values: CDR1 SGHNT, CDR2 YENEEA. V was clipped by 8 bases and J by 7 bases; unmatched bases: 12. The CDR3 spans 14 residues. In nucleotides, the CDR3 is TGTGCCAGCCACTTCCGGACAGGGGCCCGGGAGCAGTACTTC. The encoded protein is CASHFRTGAREQYF.

The rearrangement uses TRBV4-1 and TRBJ2-1, with D unclear. The J call may be faulty, since TRBJ2-5 better matches the DNA end. The germline gives CDR1 MGHRA, CDR2 YSYEKL. This CDR3 region has 13 residues. CDR3 region: CASSQVSGETQYF. Here the CDR3 DNA reads TGCGCCAGCAGCCAAGTCAGTGGAGAGACCCAGTACTTC.

This clonotype has a count of ten or more. One end of the junction varies from germline; a read error may be responsible. The chain has TRBV6-1 and TRBJ2-3; D might be TRBD1 or TRBD2, each matching 5 bases. Germline assignment: CDR1 MNHNS and CDR2 SASEGT. This CDR3 is 16 amino acids long. CDR3 sequence reads: CASRGFGGSYTETQYF. CDR3 in DNA: TGTGCCAGCAGGGGATTTGGGGGAAGCTACACAGAGACGCAGTATTTT.

This clonotype turned up a few times. The chain is built from TRBV7-2 and TRBJ2-1; 7 positions match TRBD2. The DNA matches TRBJ2-7 better at its end, which makes the J call doubtful. The germline V gene encodes CDR1 SGHTA and CDR2 FQGNSA. This CDR3 has 13 amino acids. CDR3 region: CASSEGGDYQQYF. CDR3 DNA sequence: TGTGCCAGCAGCGAAGGAGGGGACTATCAGCAGTACTTC.

As concerns this clonotype: The junction differs from germline at one of its ends, possibly a read error. The V gene is TRBV6-1, the J gene TRBJ2-5; no clear D gene. CDR1 and CDR2 (germline): MNHNS, SASEGT. CDR3 length: 11 residues. CDR3 sequence (DNA): TGTGCCAGCAGGGTGGCAGACACCCTGTCCTTC. It codes for CASRVADTLSF.

The J gene is TRBJ2-5, the V gene TRBV6-1, with 7 bases fitting TRBD2. The J call may be faulty, since TRBJ2-7 better matches the DNA end. The CDR3 has 18 residues. The germline V gene encodes CDR1 MNHNS and CDR2 SASEGT. CDR3 residues: CASSTRAGTIRPTYEQYF. The CDR3 region has the DNA TGTGCCAGCTCCACCCGAGCCGGGACTATACGACCAACCTACGAGCAGTACTTC.

The gene calls are TRBV6-1 and TRBJ2-2; tentatively, D is TRBD2 (7 bases). V lost 4 bases and J lost 2, with 14 bases in between. Germline V gene data show CDR1 as MNHNS and CDR2 as SASEGT. CDR3 length: 16 amino acids. The CDR3, as DNA: TGTGCCAGCAGTGGGCGGCGGGGGACAAACACCGGGGAGCTGTTTTTT. Its protein is CASSGRRGTNTGELFF.

As for this clonotype: A read error may produce the germline difference seen at one junction end. This chain joins TRBV6-1 and TRBJ2-3; perhaps D is TRBD1 or TRBD2 (7 bases each). This CDR3 has 13 amino acids. Germline values: CDR1 MNHNS, CDR2 SASEGT. The CDR3 DNA is TGCGCCAGGGGGGCGGGAGCCAACGACATGCAGTATTTT. Its translation is CARGAGANDMQYF.

This clonotype was detected a few times. The chain combines TRBV7-2 with TRBJ2-1; TRBD1 agrees at 9 bases. The DNA end favors TRBJ2-7, so the J call may be wrong. Germline V CDR1 and CDR2: SGHTA, FQGNSA. The CDR3 sequence is 16 residues long. The CDR3 nucleotides are TGTGCCAGCAGCTTAGTGGTTGGGGACAGGGCGGTCGAGCAGTACTTC. Translating gives CASSLVVGDRAVEQYF.

Worth noting for this clonotype: Germline is not matched at one junction end, which may reflect a read error. The chain uses TRBV6-1 and TRBJ2-3; D is possibly TRBD1 (6 bases). Germline CDR1 and CDR2: MNHNS and SASEGT. There are 16 residues in the CDR3. CDR3 coding DNA: TGTTCCAGCAGGGGATTTGGGGGCAGCTACCCAGAGACCCAGTATTTC. Residues: CSSRGFGGSYPETQYF.

The V call is TRBV3-1, the J call TRBJ2-1; 9 bases are shared with TRBD1. V trimming: 4 bases; J trimming: 8 bases; junction bases outside the gene matches: 12. Looked up from germline, CDR1 is LGHDT and CDR2 is YNNKEL (reference sequence). This CDR3 contains 16 residues. The CDR3 coding sequence is TGTGCCAGCAGCCTACAGGGGGCTAGCACGTTCTATGAGCAGTTCTTC. It is translated as CASSLQGASTFYEQFF.

This chain links TRBV6-5 with TRBJ1-1; no clear D. Germline assignment: CDR1 MNHEY and CDR2 SVGAGI. V was shortened by 0 bases and J by 8 bases, with 7 bases between the two germline ends. This CDR3 has 12 amino acids. CDR3 nucleotides: TGTGCCAGCAGTTACTCTTCGGGGGAAGCTTTCTTT. It encodes CASSYSSGEAFF.

This clonotype was picked up many times. The V call is TRBV6-1, the J call TRBJ2-1; 10 positions agree with TRBD2. The germline V gene encodes CDR1 MNHNS and CDR2 SASEGT. The CDR3 totals 17 residues. V dropped 7 bases and J dropped 1; count of bases not matched to a gene: 10. This CDR3 is CASIVPSGSSSYNEQFF. CDR3 coding DNA: TGTGCCAGCATAGTTCCTAGCGGGAGTTCATCCTACAATGAGCAGTTCTTC.

Note on this clonotype: Germline and junction disagree at one end, which may indicate a read error. This sequence joins TRBV10-2 and TRBJ2-3; possibly TRBD1 for D (6 bases). The germline CDR1 and CDR2 sequences are WSHSY and SAAADI. This CDR3 region has 14 residues. Here the CDR3 DNA reads TGCGCCAGCAGTGGGGTAGGGGGACAAGATACGCAGTATTTC. Translating it yields CASSGVGGQDTQYF.

Remarks on this clonotype: A clone one base away is much larger, so this may be a read error. This rearrangement joins TRBV7-2 to TRBJ2-4; no firm D call. The J call may be in error: the DNA end matches TRBJ2-7 better. Germline values: CDR1 SGHTA, CDR2 FQGNSA. The CDR3 sequence is 14 residues long. The CDR3 nucleotides read TGTGCCAGCAGCTTGACGGACGTAGCCTACGAGCAGTACTTC. Its protein product is CASSLTDVAYEQYF.

This chain joins TRBV6-5 and TRBJ2-2; the match to TRBD2 covers 10 bases. The J segment lost 6 bases and the V segment lost 0 bases, leaving 7 bases of the junction unmatched. This CDR3 comprises 17 residues. Germline assignment: CDR1 MNHEY and CDR2 SVGAGI. CDR3 region: CASSYSSLAGVPGELFF. DNA of the CDR3: TGTGCCAGCAGTTACTCGTCCCTAGCGGGAGTTCCCGGGGAGCTGTTTTTT.

The chain recombines TRBV6-5 with TRBJ2-2, with 9 nucleotides matching TRBD1. From germline, CDR1 is MNHEY and CDR2 SVGAGI. Unmatched junction bases numbered 5, after V lost 2 bases and J lost 4 bases. The CDR3 totals 16 residues. The CDR3 reads CASSYPGQGRTGELFF. In DNA, the CDR3 is TGTGCCAGCAGTTACCCGGGACAGGGACGCACCGGGGAGCTGTTTTTT.

The chain uses TRBV7-6 and TRBJ2-1; D gene ambiguous. The CDR3 extends over 13 amino acids. Trimming took off 5 bases at V and 10 bases at J, with 15 bases between the two ends. Germline V gene data show CDR1 as SGHVS and CDR2 as FNYEAQ. In nucleotides, the CDR3 is TGTGCCAGCAGCATACCGAGCTCCTACGAGCAGTTCTTC. It specifies CASSIPSSYEQFF. The variable domain in full, completed from reference TRBV7-6 and TRBJ2-1, reads GAGVSQSPRYKVTKRGQDVALRCDPISGHVSLYWYRQALGQGPEFLTYFNYEAQQDKSGLPNDRFSAERPEGSISTLTIQRTEQRDSAMYRCASSIPSSYEQFFGPGTRLTVL.

Points on this clonotype: At one end the junction does not follow the germline gene, possibly because of a read error. The chain couples TRBV5-5 to TRBJ2-4, with TRBD2 matching 7 bases. This CDR3 is 15 amino acids long. CDR1 SGHKS and CDR2 YYEKEE come from the germline V gene (reference sequence). CDR3 sequence (DNA): TGTGCCAGCGGCTTGGGGAGGGGAGCCACAGACATTCAGTACTTC. Amino acid sequence: CASGLGRGATDIQYF.

The chain has TRBV6-1 and TRBJ2-5, with 13 bases identical to TRBD2. Germline assignment: CDR1 MNHNS and CDR2 SASEGT. Trimming removed 7 bases from V and 11 bases from J; junction bases left unmatched: 13. The CDR3 runs 15 residues. The CDR3 nucleotides are TGTGCCAGCACCCTAAGGACTAGCGGGAGTGGGGAGCAGTACTTC. Its protein product is CASTLRTSGSGEQYF.

There are a few counts of this clonotype. J is TRBJ2-4 and V is TRBV3-1; TRBD2 matches at 10 bases. The junction had 12 bases not matched to a gene; V was cut back by 3 bases and J by 13 bases. The CDR3 sequence is 15 residues long. Germline CDR1 reads LGHDT; CDR2 reads YNNKEL (reference sequence). The DNA for the CDR3 is TGTGCCAGCAGCCAGACGACTAGCGGGCACAATGAGCAGTACTTC. Its translation is CASSQTTSGHNEQYF.

This clonotype was seen a few times. CDR3 amino acids: CAAGPGGRDQETQYF. CDR3 bases: TGTGCCGCGGGGCCTGGGGGGCGGGACCAAGAGACGCAGTATTTT. The V and J genes are TRBV6-1 and TRBJ2-3, with D perhaps TRBD1 or TRBD2 (6 bases each). The germline CDR1 and CDR2 sequences are MNHNS and SASEGT. V gave up 11 bases and J gave up 9 bases, with 27 bases separating them. CDR3 length: 15 amino acids.

This chain links TRBV6-1 with TRBJ2-2; 8 nucleotides align to TRBD2. The V gene end was trimmed by 6 bases and the J gene end by 7 bases; junction bases not matched to a gene: 7. There are 14 residues in the CDR3. Looked up from germline, CDR1 is MNHNS and CDR2 is SASEGT. The CDR3 reads CASRAGGRIGELFF. The CDR3 DNA reads as TGTGCCAGCAGGGCGGGGGGACGCATCGGGGAGCTGTTTTTT.

The chain has TRBV24-1 and TRBJ2-1; 9 positions match TRBD1. With the DNA end fitting TRBJ2-7 better, the J assignment may be wrong. The CDR3 consists of 15 residues. CDR1 is KGHDR and CDR2 is SFDVKD in the germline V gene. CDR3 protein: CATSGGTGTIHEQYF. The CDR3 DNA is TGTGCCACCAGTGGGGGGACAGGGACAATCCACGAGCAGTACTTC.